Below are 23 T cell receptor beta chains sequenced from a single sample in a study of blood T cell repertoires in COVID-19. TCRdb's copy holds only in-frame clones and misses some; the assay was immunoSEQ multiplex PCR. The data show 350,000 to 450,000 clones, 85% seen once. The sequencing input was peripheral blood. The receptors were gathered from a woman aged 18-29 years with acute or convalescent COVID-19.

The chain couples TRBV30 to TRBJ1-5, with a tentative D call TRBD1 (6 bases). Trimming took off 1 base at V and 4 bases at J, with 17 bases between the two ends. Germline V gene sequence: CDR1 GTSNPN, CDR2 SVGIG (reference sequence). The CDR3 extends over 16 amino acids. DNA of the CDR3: TGTGCCTGGAGTGACCCCGGACAGCCAGAAAATCAGCCCCAGCATTTT. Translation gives CAWSDPGQPENQPQHF. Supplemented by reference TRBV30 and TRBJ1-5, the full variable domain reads SQTIHQWPATLVQPVGSPLSLECTVEGTSNPNLYWYRQAAGRGLQLLFYSVGIGQISSEVPQNLSASRPQDRQFILSSKKLLLSDSGFYLCAWSDPGQPENQPQHFGDGTRLSIL.

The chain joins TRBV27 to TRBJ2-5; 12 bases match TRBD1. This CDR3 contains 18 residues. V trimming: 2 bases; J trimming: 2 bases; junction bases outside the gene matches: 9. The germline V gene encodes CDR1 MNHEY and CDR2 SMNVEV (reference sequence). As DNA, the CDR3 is TGTGCCAGCAGTTTAACGGGGACAGGGGGCTTTCGGCAAGAGACCCAGTACTTC. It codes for CASSLTGTGGFRQETQYF.

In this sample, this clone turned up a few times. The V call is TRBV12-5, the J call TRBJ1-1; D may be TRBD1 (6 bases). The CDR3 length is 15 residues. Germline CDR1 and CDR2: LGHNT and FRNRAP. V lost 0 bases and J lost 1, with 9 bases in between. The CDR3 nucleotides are TGTGCTAGTGGTTTGGTCTTGGGACAGAACACTGAAGCTTTCTTT. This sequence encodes CASGLVLGQNTEAFF.

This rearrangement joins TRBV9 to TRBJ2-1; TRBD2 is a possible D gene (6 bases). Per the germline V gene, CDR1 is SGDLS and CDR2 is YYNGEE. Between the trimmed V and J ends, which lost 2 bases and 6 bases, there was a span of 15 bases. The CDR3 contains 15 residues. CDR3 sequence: CASSVGAGRSNEQFF. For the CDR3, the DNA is TGTGCCAGCAGCGTGGGCGCAGGGAGGAGCAATGAGCAGTTCTTC.

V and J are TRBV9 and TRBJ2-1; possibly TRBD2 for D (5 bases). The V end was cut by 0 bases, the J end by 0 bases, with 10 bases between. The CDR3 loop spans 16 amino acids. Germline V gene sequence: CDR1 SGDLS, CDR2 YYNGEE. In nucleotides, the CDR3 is TGTGCCAGCAGCGTAGTAGAGGGAAGCTCCTACAATGAGCAGTTCTTC. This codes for CASSVVEGSSYNEQFF.

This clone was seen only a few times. The CDR3 DNA reads as TGTGCCAGCAGGCCGACAGTTGATCCTAACTATGGCTACACCTTC. Protein sequence: CASRPTVDPNYGYTF. The rearrangement links TRBV5-4 to TRBJ1-2; D might be TRBD1 (5 bases). V dropped 5 bases and J dropped 0 bases, with 14 bases sitting between them. The germline CDR1 and CDR2 sequences are SGHNT and YYREEE (reference sequence). The CDR3 has 15 amino acids.

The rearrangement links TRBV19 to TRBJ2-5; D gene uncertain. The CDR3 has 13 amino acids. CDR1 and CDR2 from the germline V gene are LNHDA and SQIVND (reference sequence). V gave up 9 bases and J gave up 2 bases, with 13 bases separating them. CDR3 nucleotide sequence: TGTGCCAGCGCGGTTGACGTTCAAGAGACCCAGTACTTC. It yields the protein CASAVDVQETQYF.

CDR3 region: CASSPDRGGYTF. DNA of the CDR3: TGTGCCAGCAGTCCCGACAGGGGAGGCTACACCTTC. The chain employs TRBV27 and TRBJ1-2; 8 bases line up with TRBD1. V gave up 5 bases and J gave up 8 bases; unmatched junction bases: 4. Germline-derived CDR1 and CDR2 are MNHEY and SMNVEV (reference sequence). The CDR3 sequence is 12 residues long.

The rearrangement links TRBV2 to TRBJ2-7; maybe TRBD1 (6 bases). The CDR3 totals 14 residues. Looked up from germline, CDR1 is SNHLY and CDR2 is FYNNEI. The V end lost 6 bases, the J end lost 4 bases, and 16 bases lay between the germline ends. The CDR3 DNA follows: TGTGCCAGCAGCTCACCGGGACAAAGATACGAGCAGTACTTC. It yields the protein CASSSPGQRYEQYF. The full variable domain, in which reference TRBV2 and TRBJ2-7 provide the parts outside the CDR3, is EPEVTQTPSHQVTQMGQEVILRCVPISNHLYFYWYRQILGQKVEFLVSFYNNEISEKSEIFDDQFSVERPDGSNFTLKIRSTKLEDSAMYFCASSSPGQRYEQYFGPGTRLTVT.

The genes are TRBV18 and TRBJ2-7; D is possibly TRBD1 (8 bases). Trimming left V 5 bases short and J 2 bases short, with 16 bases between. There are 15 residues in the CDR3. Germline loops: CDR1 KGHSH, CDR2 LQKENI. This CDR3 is CASSSDREGTYEQYF. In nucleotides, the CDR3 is TGTGCCAGCTCATCGGACAGGGAGGGGACCTACGAGCAGTACTTC.

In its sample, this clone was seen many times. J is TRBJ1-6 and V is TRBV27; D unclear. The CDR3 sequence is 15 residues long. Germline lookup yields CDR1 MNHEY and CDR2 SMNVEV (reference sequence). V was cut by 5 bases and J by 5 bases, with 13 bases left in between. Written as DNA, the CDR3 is TGTGCCAGCAGTCCGACCGGAACTAATAATTCACCCCTCCACTTT. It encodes CASSPTGTNNSPLHF.

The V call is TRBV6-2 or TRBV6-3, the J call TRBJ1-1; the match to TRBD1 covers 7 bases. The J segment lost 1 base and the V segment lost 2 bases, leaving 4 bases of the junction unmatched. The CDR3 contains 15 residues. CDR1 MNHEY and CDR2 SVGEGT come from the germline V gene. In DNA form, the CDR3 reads TGTGCCAGCAGTTACACTGGGACAGCGAACACTGAAGCTTTCTTT. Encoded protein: CASSYTGTANTEAFF.

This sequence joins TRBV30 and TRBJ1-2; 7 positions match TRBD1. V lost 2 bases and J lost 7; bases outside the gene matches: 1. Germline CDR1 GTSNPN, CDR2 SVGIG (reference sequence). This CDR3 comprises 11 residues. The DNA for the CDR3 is TGTGCCTGGAGTCCAGGGGGTGGCTACACCTTC. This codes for CAWSPGGGYTF. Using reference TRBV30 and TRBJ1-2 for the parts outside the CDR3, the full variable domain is SQTIHQWPATLVQPVGSPLSLECTVEGTSNPNLYWYRQAAGRGLQLLFYSVGIGQISSEVPQNLSASRPQDRQFILSSKKLLLSDSGFYLCAWSPGGGYTFGSGTRLTVV.

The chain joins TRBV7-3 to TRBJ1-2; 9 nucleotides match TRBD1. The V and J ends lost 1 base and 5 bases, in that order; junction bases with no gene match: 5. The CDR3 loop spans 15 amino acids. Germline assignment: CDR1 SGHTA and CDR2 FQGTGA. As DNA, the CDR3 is TGTGCCAGCAGCTTAAACGCGGGACAGGGATATGGCTACACCTTC. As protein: CASSLNAGQGYGYTF. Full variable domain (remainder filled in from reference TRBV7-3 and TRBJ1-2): GAGVSQTPSNKVTEKGKYVELRCDPISGHTALYWYRQSLGQGPEFLIYFQGTGAADDSGLPNDRFFAVRPEGSVSTLKIQRTERGDSAVYLCASSLNAGQGYGYTFGSGTRLTVV.

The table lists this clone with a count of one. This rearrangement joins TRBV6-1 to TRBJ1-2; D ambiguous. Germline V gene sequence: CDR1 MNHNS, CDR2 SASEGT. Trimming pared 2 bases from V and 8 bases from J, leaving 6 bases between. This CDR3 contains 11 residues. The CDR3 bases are TGTGCCAGCAGTGAACTTGAGGGCTACACCTTC. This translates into CASSELEGYTF.

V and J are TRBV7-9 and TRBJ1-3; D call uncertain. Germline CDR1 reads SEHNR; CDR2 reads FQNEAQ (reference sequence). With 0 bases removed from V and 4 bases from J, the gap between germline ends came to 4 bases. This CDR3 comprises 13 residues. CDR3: CASSLAPGNTIYF. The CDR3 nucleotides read TGTGCCAGCAGCTTAGCTCCGGGAAACACCATATATTTT.

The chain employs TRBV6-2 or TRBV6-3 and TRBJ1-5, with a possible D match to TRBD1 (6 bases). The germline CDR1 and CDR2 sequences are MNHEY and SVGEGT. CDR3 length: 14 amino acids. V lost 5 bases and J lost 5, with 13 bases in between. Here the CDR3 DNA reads TGTGCCAGCAGTCCATGGACAGATCATCAGCCCCAGCATTTT. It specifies CASSPWTDHQPQHF.

Here the CDR3 reads CASSPVAGELFF. The CDR3 DNA reads as TGTGCCAGTAGTCCGGTGGCCGGGGAGCTGTTTTTT. This chain links TRBV19 with TRBJ2-2; D call uncertain. The germline V and J ends were trimmed by 5 bases and 6 bases, with 7 bases remaining between them. The V gene's germline CDR1 is LNHDA and CDR2 SQIVND (reference sequence). There are 12 residues in the CDR3.

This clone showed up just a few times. CDR3 in DNA: TGTGCCGGAGGAGATATCATGAACACTGAAGCTTTCTTT. Translating it yields CAGGDIMNTEAFF. The V and J genes are TRBV15 and TRBJ1-1; D is undetermined. This CDR3 has 13 amino acids. V lost 11 bases and J 0 bases, leaving 13 bases between the germline ends. The V gene's germline CDR1 is LNHNV and CDR2 YYDKDF (reference sequence).

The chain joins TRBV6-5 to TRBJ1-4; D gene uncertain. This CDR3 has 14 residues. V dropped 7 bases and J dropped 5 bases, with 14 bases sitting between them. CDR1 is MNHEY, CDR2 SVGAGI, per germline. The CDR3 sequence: CASKSWAENEKLFF. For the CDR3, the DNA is TGTGCCAGCAAGTCATGGGCAGAGAATGAAAAACTGTTTTTT.

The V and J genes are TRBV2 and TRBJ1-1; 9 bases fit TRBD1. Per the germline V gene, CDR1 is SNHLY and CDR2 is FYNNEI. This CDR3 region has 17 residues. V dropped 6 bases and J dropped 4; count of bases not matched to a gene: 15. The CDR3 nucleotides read TGTGCCAGCAGGGGGGTACAGGGGGCGGAAGTGGGCACTGAAGCTTTCTTT. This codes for CASRGVQGAEVGTEAFF.

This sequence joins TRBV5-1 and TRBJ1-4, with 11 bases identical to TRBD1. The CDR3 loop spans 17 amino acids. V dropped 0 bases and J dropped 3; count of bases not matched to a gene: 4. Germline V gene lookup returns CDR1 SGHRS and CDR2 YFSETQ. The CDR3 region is CASSLGPGQGANEKLFF. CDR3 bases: TGCGCCAGCAGCTTGGGTCCGGGACAGGGGGCTAATGAAAAACTGTTTTTT.

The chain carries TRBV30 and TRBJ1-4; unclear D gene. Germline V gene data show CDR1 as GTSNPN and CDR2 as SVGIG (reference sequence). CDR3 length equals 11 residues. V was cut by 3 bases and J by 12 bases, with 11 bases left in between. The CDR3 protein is CAWSAQNELFF. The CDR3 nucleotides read TGTGCCTGGAGCGCCCAGAATGAACTGTTTTTT.